The sample holds one count of the clone carrying this T cell receptor beta chain. This entry comes from a study of blood T cells in healthy people across ages. This CDR3 has 17 residues. V lost 0 bases and J lost 2, with 19 bases in between. Germline CDR1 and CDR2: DFQATT and SNEGSKA (reference sequence). Primed by a sample-barcoded 5' primer and a J-beta primer mix, a second PCR proceeded for about 7 to 11 cycles. All samples yielded 3 million or more CDR3-containing paired-end reads. TCRdb analysed the 5' RACE reads with MiXCR anew, one entry per CDR3 protein. The sample yields about 800,000 distinct CDR3 sequences, roughly 60% seen once. The sample providers were healthy Caucasian people from Russia, aged about 6 to 95. Isolated PBMCs totaled at least 7 million in each sample.

The sample taken for sequencing was blood. The chain combines TRBV20-1 with TRBJ2-5, with D hard to call. This clonotype was sampled from a man aged 30 to 39 in good health. The CDR3 bases are TGCAGTGCTAGAGAGCCCGAACTCGGGCCCGGACAAGAGACCCAGTACTTC. Its protein product is CSAREPELGPGQETQYF.